Below, 23 T cell receptor beta chains from the same sample are listed, as sequenced in a study of response to subunit inactivated influenza vaccine. Using its own MiXCR run on the RT-PCR reads, TCRdb lists one record per CDR3 protein. The sample yields some 570,000 distinct CDR3 sequences, 10% to 12% seen once. These data were also filed under a second study, of T cells expressing NK-cell markers. That publication notes: UMIs were included in TCR beta cDNA generated by 5'RACE template switching.

The sample in question was PBMCs from blood, obtained on the day of vaccination. The origin of the receptors is a man in his fifties who received an inactivated influenza vaccine.

On this clonotype: One base away lies a much larger clone, so this may be a sequencing read error. V usage is TRBV5-5 and J usage is TRBJ2-1; maybe TRBD1 (6 bases). The CDR3 runs to 12 residues. Germline CDR1 SGHKS, CDR2 YYEKEE (reference sequence). V lost 4 bases to trimming and J lost 9 bases, with 11 bases between them. CDR3 sequence reads: CASSIQGLEQFF. The CDR3 DNA follows: TGTGCCAGCAGCATACAGGGTCTTGAGCAGTTCTTC.

CDR3 region: CASRTGLNSPLHF. DNA of the CDR3: TGCGCCAGCCGGACAGGGTTAAATTCACCCCTCCACTTT. The V gene is TRBV5-1, the J gene TRBJ1-6, with 8 bases lining up with TRBD1. CDR3 length: 13 residues. V shed 7 bases and J 7 bases; nucleotides not matched to a gene: 4. Germline V gene lookup returns CDR1 SGHRS and CDR2 YFSETQ.

The chain recombines TRBV20-1 with TRBJ2-1; no reliable D call. The CDR3 is made up of 15 amino acids. Germline V CDR1 and CDR2: DFQATT, SNEGSKA (reference sequence). Trimming took off 0 bases at V and 1 base at J, with 10 bases between the two ends. CDR3 sequence reads: CSARERRRSYNEQFF. The CDR3 coding sequence is TGCAGTGCTAGAGAGCGGCGGAGATCCTACAATGAGCAGTTCTTC.

This chain uses TRBV5-1 with TRBJ2-7; D not resolved. The germline V gene encodes CDR1 SGHRS and CDR2 YFSETQ. V was cut by 4 bases and J by 3 bases, with 11 bases left in between. CDR3 length: 13 amino acids. The CDR3 coding sequence is TGCGCCAGCAGCCCGTGGAGTAACTACGAGCAGTACTTC. Translated: CASSPWSNYEQYF.

The rearrangement links TRBV6-2 or TRBV6-3 to TRBJ2-3, with D possibly matching TRBD1 (5 bases). Trimming took off 5 bases at V and 0 bases at J, with 9 bases between the two ends. The CDR3 contains 14 residues. In germline, CDR1 is MNHEY, CDR2 SVGEGT. The CDR3 protein is CASSEWTSTDTQYF. CDR3 DNA: TGTGCCAGCAGTGAGTGGACAAGCACAGATACGCAGTATTTT.

This clonotype was seen only a few times. This chain uses TRBV5-1 with TRBJ2-7; D remains ambiguous. Trimming left V 3 bases short and J 0 bases short, with 10 bases between. The CDR3 extends over 14 amino acids. The germline V gene has CDR1 SGHRS and CDR2 YFSETQ. CDR3: CASSYDPSSYEQYF. CDR3 DNA: TGCGCCAGCAGCTATGACCCTAGCTCCTACGAGCAGTACTTC.

This clonotype was seen a few times. The chain is built from TRBV6-1 and TRBJ2-3; 7 nucleotides line up with TRBD1. Trimming removed 6 bases from V and 0 bases from J; junction bases left unmatched: 9. This CDR3 is built from 16 residues. The germline gives CDR1 MNHNS, CDR2 SASEGT. The DNA of the CDR3 is TGTGCCAGCAGGGAGACAGGGTACAGGAGCACAGATACGCAGTATTTT. This codes for CASRETGYRSTDTQYF.

This clonotype was detected only a few times. This rearrangement joins TRBV30 to TRBJ2-1; no definite D call. CDR3 size: 13 residues. Germline V CDR1 and CDR2: GTSNPN, SVGIG (reference sequence). V was trimmed by 4 bases and J by 7 bases, leaving 14 bases between them. CDR3 sequence: CAWNLVFGNEQFF. CDR3 DNA sequence: TGTGCCTGGAATCTCGTTTTTGGGAATGAGCAGTTCTTC. The variable domain in full, with the rest retrieved from reference TRBV30 and TRBJ2-1, is SQTIHQWPATLVQPVGSPLSLECTVEGTSNPNLYWYRQAAGRGLQLLFYSVGIGQISSEVPQNLSASRPQDRQFILSSKKLLLSDSGFYLCAWNLVFGNEQFFGPGTRLTVL.

This chain uses TRBV28 with TRBJ2-2; D gene unclear. V lost 2 bases and J 4 bases, leaving 8 bases between the germline ends. CDR1 MDHEN and CDR2 SYDVKM come from the germline V gene. CDR3 length: 14 amino acids. As DNA, the CDR3 is TGTGCCAGCAGTTTACTCCCGACCACCGGGGAGCTGTTTTTT. Amino acids: CASSLLPTTGELFF.

This clonotype was detected only a few times. The chain combines TRBV10-3 with TRBJ1-5, with D uncertain. Germline CDR1 and CDR2: ENHRY and SYGVKD. V was pared by 6 bases and J by 6 bases, with 15 bases between. The CDR3 totals 14 residues. In DNA, the CDR3 is TGTGCCATCAGCACCGGGCGAGGTGGTCAGCCCCAGCATTTT. Encoded protein: CAISTGRGGQPQHF.

This clonotype was detected a few times. The rearrangement uses TRBV20-1 and TRBJ2-6; TRBD1 matches 7 bases. V gave up 6 bases and J gave up 2 bases; unmatched junction bases: 4. CDR1 and CDR2 (germline): DFQATT, SNEGSKA (reference sequence). The CDR3 covers 14 residues. CDR3 nucleotide sequence: TGCAGTGCCGATGACAGGGCTGGGGCCAACGTCCTGACTTTC. The encoded protein is CSADDRAGANVLTF.

The chain carries TRBV6-5 and TRBJ2-1; TRBD2 aligns across 10 bases. Germline loops: CDR1 MNHEY, CDR2 SVGAGI. Trimming cost V 0 bases and J 9 bases; bases outside gene matches: 8. The CDR3 is made up of 16 amino acids. CDR3 nucleotides: TGTGCCAGCAGTTACTCGATCCTAGCGGGGGTTGGTGAGCAGTTCTTC. Encoded protein: CASSYSILAGVGEQFF.

This clonotype was detected a few times. The chain joins TRBV25-1 to TRBJ2-7, with TRBD2 as a possible D gene (7 bases). CDR3 length equals 15 residues. Deletions cut 3 bases from V and 1 base from J, with 13 bases between. Germline V gene sequence: CDR1 MGHDK, CDR2 SYGVNS. The CDR3 nucleotides are TGTGCCAGCAGTGACGGGGGGACACTATCCTACGAGCAGTACTTC. It codes for CASSDGGTLSYEQYF.

This clonotype was seen repeatedly, ten times or more. The genes are TRBV27 and TRBJ2-1; TRBD1 agrees at 11 bases. This CDR3 is 15 amino acids long. The junction had 8 bases not matched to a gene; V was cut back by 7 bases and J by 6 bases. The germline gives CDR1 MNHEY, CDR2 SMNVEV (reference sequence). CDR3 coding DNA: TGTGCCAGCACCCCAAGCGGGACAGGGGGCAATGAGCAGTTCTTC. Its protein product is CASTPSGTGGNEQFF.

This clonotype was seen more than once but under ten times. The chain has TRBV5-8 and TRBJ2-1; TRBD2 is a possible D gene (5 bases). V lost 0 bases and J 6 bases, leaving 13 bases between the germline ends. The CDR3 length is 15 residues. Germline V gene data show CDR1 as SGHTS and CDR2 as YDEGEE. Written as DNA, the CDR3 is TGTGCCAGCAGCTTGGAAGGGAGTCCCCTCAATGAGCAGTTCTTC. It translates to CASSLEGSPLNEQFF.

This clonotype turned up a few times. This rearrangement joins TRBV7-2 to TRBJ2-3; the match to TRBD2 covers 7 bases. Trimming removed 2 bases from V and 1 base from J; junction bases left unmatched: 6. This CDR3 is 16 amino acids long. Germline V gene lookup returns CDR1 SGHTA and CDR2 FQGNSA. The CDR3 sequence is CASSLIGRGGTDTQYF. CDR3 in DNA: TGTGCCAGCAGCTTAATAGGGAGGGGTGGCACAGATACGCAGTATTTT.

The CDR3 sequence is CASRTSGGGGTQYF. CDR3 nucleotides: TGTGCCAGCAGAACGAGCGGGGGGGGAGGGACCCAGTACTTC. J is TRBJ2-5 and V is TRBV12-3 or TRBV12-4; TRBD2 matches at 10 bases. Trimming at V came to 6 bases and at J to 7 bases, leaving 8 bases not matched to a gene. The CDR3 is 14 residues long.

The chain uses TRBV28 and TRBJ1-5, with 10 bases identical to TRBD1. V dropped 3 bases and J dropped 6; count of bases not matched to a gene: 8. The CDR3 totals 16 residues. CDR1 MDHEN and CDR2 SYDVKM come from the germline V gene. CDR3 nucleotide sequence: TGTGCCAGCAGTTTGTGGGGACAGGGGATGGTTCAGCCCCAGCATTTT. This translates into CASSLWGQGMVQPQHF.

The chain couples TRBV25-1 to TRBJ2-3, with no clear D. With 1 base removed from V and 5 bases from J, the gap between germline ends came to 10 bases. CDR3 length: 14 amino acids. The germline V gene has CDR1 MGHDK and CDR2 SYGVNS. CDR3 sequence (DNA): TGTGCCAGCAGTGAATTGGGTCGGTTAGATACGCAGTATTTT. This sequence encodes CASSELGRLDTQYF.

To note about this clonotype: A much larger clone differs by one base, so this may be a read error. The chain employs TRBV3-1 and TRBJ1-1; D ambiguous. There are 12 residues in the CDR3. Germline CDR1 LGHDT, CDR2 YNNKEL (reference sequence). CDR3 nucleotides: TGTGCCAGCAGCCACGGCCTCACTGAAGCTTACTTT. Encoded protein: CASSHGLTEAYF.

The gene calls are TRBV20-1 and TRBJ2-7; TRBD2 matches 8 bases. Germline V gene data show CDR1 as DFQATT and CDR2 as SNEGSKA (reference sequence). V shed 7 bases and J 4 bases; nucleotides not matched to a gene: 12. The CDR3 runs 14 residues. The CDR3 here is CSVRAGAPNYEQYF. CDR3 DNA: TGCAGTGTTCGAGCGGGAGCACCAAATTACGAGCAGTACTTC.

This clonotype was recorded a few times. The V call is TRBV20-1, the J call TRBJ2-7; 9 bases agree with TRBD2. The germline V gene encodes CDR1 DFQATT and CDR2 SNEGSKA (reference sequence). This CDR3 has 16 amino acids. J gave up 2 bases and V 0 bases, and 8 bases lay outside the gene matches. This CDR3 is CSARDLVAGDPYEQYF. CDR3 bases: TGCAGTGCTAGAGATCTAGTAGCGGGAGATCCCTACGAGCAGTACTTC.

This clonotype was picked up a small number of times. The chain is built from TRBV4-1 and TRBJ2-6; TRBD2 might be the D (5 bases). The length of the CDR3 is 18 residues. V was clipped by 0 bases and J by 1 base, with 13 bases between them. Germline CDR1 and CDR2: MGHRA and YSYEKL. The CDR3 DNA sequence: TGCGCCAGCAGCCAAGATGGGCGGAGGTCTTCTGGGGCCAACGTCCTGACTTTC. It yields the protein CASSQDGRRSSGANVLTF.